This T cell receptor beta chain was sequenced for a study of cytomegalovirus exposure and HLA in healthy donors (dated by TCRdb to about 2017). For context, the study as a whole: An earlier analysis of 587 of the donors reported 276 Gb of sequence data and around 120 million unique TCR beta sequences obtained from roughly 170 million T cells. In a later genetic analysis, genome-wide SNP genotypes for about 65% of the 666 donors were used, and that subset was treated as a discovery cohort. Donor age, sex, ethnicity and CMV serostatus were compiled alongside the repertoire data. To decide whether each TCR beta V gene segment behaved as functional or pseudogenic, an earlier analysis of approximately 620 of the donors relied on high-throughput TCR beta sequencing. The study combined high-throughput TCR immunosequencing, statistical association of individual TCRs with disease status, and machine learning to predict cytomegalovirus infection status. Roughly 300 gigabases of sequencing data and approximately 85 million unique TCR sequences were included in an early release covering around 600 HLA-typed donors. Along with the roughly 670-subject first cohort, a separate validation cohort of more than 90 different subjects was used. A later analysis re-examined previously published TCR beta repertoires from more than 550 donors and added high-resolution HLA genotyping to investigate patterns of TCR occurrence. All discovery cohort repertoires had been generated using a single sequencing platform. Typing coverage varied by locus: roughly 620-640 donors for A, B, C, DRB1 and DQB1; some 520 for DQA1; about 590 for DPA1; approximately 470 for DPB1. Using immunosequencing, the study profiled T cell repertoires from about 620 subjects and related those repertoires to cytomegalovirus serostatus. The study was designed to test whether signatures of past pathogen exposure could be identified by cataloging public T cell receptors. Among some 400 genotyped donors of the cohort, an average of about 240,000 unique TCR beta nucleotide sequences was sequenced per donor, of which about 18% were non-productive. The later analysis used no new phenotypic data to find candidate immune exposures, relying instead on TCR beta sequences and their occurrence across donors. HLA typing covered class I and class II loci at four-digit resolution. Roughly 5 DR-DQ haplotypes were handled as single units for association and clustering, since linkage in the cohort was strong. Of the 398 genotyped donors, over 65% fell in the genetic ancestry cluster associated with self-reported Caucasian donors. General findings and caveats noted by the study authors: In vitro tests confirmed that a few of the cytomegalovirus-associated TCR beta chains recognize cytomegalovirus antigens. According to a later genetic analysis, donors in an Asian-associated ancestry cluster had fewer N-insertions in productive TCRs than the approximately 630-donor mean. A further reported finding was that TCR beta sequences accurately predicted the HLA-A and HLA-B alleles for most subjects in the first cohort. In both the original and validation cohorts, the classifier was reported to diagnose cytomegalovirus status with high specificity and sensitivity. Specific HLA alleles were associated with roughly 16,000 TCR beta sequences at a false discovery rate of 0.05 in a later analysis. A later analysis found that TCR association rates varied across HLA loci, with DRB1 alleles showing the most associated TCRs and HLA-C alleles the fewest. Because counts were too low, more than 15 rarely observed V segments, including chromosome 9 orphons, were excluded from the earlier analysis of about 500 of the donors. In a later analysis, most CMV-associated TCR beta chains were found to appear HLA-restricted, with HLA associations seemingly driven largely by CMV exposure. V-gene and J-gene trimming of TCR beta chains was associated with a missense DCLRE1C variant in a later genetic analysis, and the association was replicated in an independent cohort. The authors suggested that the approach could potentially be generalized to other disease states and immunological phenotypes. This cohort had only TCR beta chains sequenced, and the lack of alpha or paired-chain data limited which features could be detected. Several of the top co-occurrence clusters appeared to be linked to parvovirus B19, influenza, CMV and Epstein-Barr virus, according to a later analysis. For the cohort, immune exposure information was limited to CMV serostatus. Strong co-occurrence of HLA alleles, especially DR and DQ, made assigning TCR associations to individual alleles difficult. Linkage disequilibrium might explain the correlated functional status among segregating V segments, but an unknown experimental factor could not be ruled out. In the study, around 150 TCR beta chains were listed as associated with cytomegalovirus. In a later analysis, HLA-associated TCR beta chains were found to be more clonally expanded and to have lower generation probabilities than equally common non-associated chains. The sequencing pipeline was judged likely to have produced a cluster of highly shared sequence variants as a technical artifact. Sequencing depth was assumed to be roughly uniform across donors in the presence/absence analyses, though that assumption may not hold. In an earlier analysis of 587 of the donors, most TCR beta V segments were observed in productive rearrangements about 87% or about 30% of the time, broadly matching IMGT annotations. Most TCR sequences were seen in very few donors, while some public TCRs were found in many individuals. Because HLA typing was missing for some donors at each locus, association tests included only the typed subset.

This clone was detected a few times. Its cognate antigen has yet to be identified. Qualities for individual bases were not recorded, and no much larger clone is one base off. The cohort comprised around 690 healthy bone marrow donors. All cohort members were sampled while nominally healthy, although unrecorded immune exposures were likely present. The donor was CMV seropositive and was included in the group of some 290 seropositive cohort members. Each donor provided a peripheral blood sample, and peripheral blood mononuclear cells were used for TCR beta sequencing. Genomic DNA extraction from the blood cell samples was performed with the Qiagen DNeasy Blood Extraction Kit. Library prep was done by the immunoSEQ multiplex PCR assay. For the multiplex PCR, a mixture combining 60 forward primers for TCR Vbeta segments and 13 reverse primers for TCR Jbeta segments was used. The CDR3 region of rearranged TCR beta genes was amplified from genomic DNA by a multiplex PCR assay. The amplified TCR beta libraries were sequenced on the Illumina HiSeq System as 87-base-pair reads. As for how the authors treated the data: Across the 670 or so repertoires, a later analysis counted 80 million or so unique TCR beta chains, some 11 million of which were shared by at least two donors. Raw reads were error-corrected and collapsed into unique sequences with a nearest-neighbor algorithm that merged closely related sequences to remove PCR and sequencing errors. To assign V, D and J gene segments, CDR3 sequences were aligned to IMGT reference sequences. Each retained sequence needed at least a six-nucleotide match to both a V gene segment and a J gene segment. Rearrangements were classified as productive when the CDR3 lacked stop codons and remained in frame with V and J, and all other rearrangements were classified as non-productive. Following IMGT convention, CDR3 was defined as the stretch from the second conserved V-encoded cysteine to the conserved J-encoded phenylalanine. In an earlier analysis of approximately 500 of the donors, sequences lacking an unambiguous match to a single V gene segment were excluded. In an earlier analysis of approximately 560 of the donors, a V segment was called functional when productive rearrangements were above 56.7%, and segregating when the standard deviation between donors exceeded 5%. To diagnose cytomegalovirus status from the catalog of TCR beta chain sequences, a statistical classification framework was built. V and J gene assignment, in a later analysis, came from comparing TCR nucleotide sequences with IMGT/GENE-DB human TR gene sequences. Using the TCRdist pipeline, a later analysis assigned CDR3 sequences along with most-parsimonious VDJ recombination scenarios. In a later analysis, each TCR beta chain was defined by its CDR3 amino acid sequence together with its V-gene family, and reads lacking a unique V-gene family were excluded. A later analysis removed 500 to 600 highly shared, low-generation-probability nucleotide sequences to deal with suspected cross-contamination and a sequencing artifact. For each public chain, a later analysis derived a clonal expansion index from normalized ranks of inferred template counts within each repertoire. A later analysis computed generation probabilities with a VDJ recombination model fitted to out-of-frame rearrangements, and checked the results against IGoR. In a later analysis, TCR-TCR, TCR-HLA and TCR-CMV co-occurrence was scored with hypergeometric tests, and a repertoire-size bias correction was applied to TCR pairs. A later analysis estimated false discovery rates by permuting HLA or CMV assignments 20 times. In a later analysis, co-occurring TCRs were grouped with DBSCAN, and TCRdist sequence similarity was added when clustering was performed within HLA-allele-positive subsets. Repertoires with fewer than 30,000 or more than 120,000 public chains were left out of co-occurrence clustering, as were a few repertoires with anomalous nucleotide sharing. The source is immuneACCESS, and TCRdb retained only in-frame sequences with V and J called. Part of the clones is not carried over; for the studies checked, unresolved V genes explain less than half of this, and the remainder is unexplained. V and J calls and clone size are those listed in that table; D and trimming were worked out from the DNA. In all, the sample holds some 180,000 clones, and over 9.5% of those were seen once. The ten largest account for 7.8% of the sample.

What was sequenced was PBMCs. This TCR derives from a man aged 50 to 59 in good health and CMV-seropositive.

The CDR3 loop reads CASSLVPGFTDTQYF. The DNA sequence is given as TGTGCCAGCAGCTTAGTCCCGGGATTCACAGATACGCAGTATTTT. This sequence uses TRBV13 and TRBJ2-3; TRBD2 is perhaps the D gene, given 5 matching bases. Inclusive of the bounding cysteine and phenylalanine, the CDR3 is 15 residues long. The only DNA kept is the CDR3, 45 bases in frame from the first base. CDR1 PRHDT and CDR2 FYEKMQ were looked up in the germline V gene (reference sequence). V is clipped by 1 base and J by 2 bases, and the sequence between their germline boundaries is 10 bases long. Where the CDR3 stops, the reference TRBV13 and TRBJ2-3 genes take over; the full variable domain is AAGVIQSPRHLIKEKRETATLKCYPIPRHDTVYWYQQGPGQDPQFLISFYEKMQSDKGSIPDRFSAQQFSDYHSELNMSSLELGDSALYFCASSLVPGFTDTQYFGPGTRLTVL.